This TCR beta chain stems from a study of T-cell memory formation after mild COVID-19. MiXCR was run by TCRdb on the 5' RACE reads, yielding one entry per CDR3 protein. The sample yields more than 250,000 distinct CDR3 sequences, 16% seen once. The CDR3 is 14 amino acids. The germline gives CDR1 MGHRA, CDR2 YSYEKL. Trimming stripped 1 base from V and 7 bases from J, with 13 bases between. Study-wide results and limits: CD4/CD8 balance held among clones contracting day 15 to 85, and later expanders leaned CD4+.

Concerning this clonotype: Its matching antigen is unknown.

What was sequenced was PBMCs or a T cell subset sorted from them (not recorded which). This TCR came from a young man who had mild COVID-19 (a few samples of this study predate the infection). Cell type and time point are not known. The chain links TRBV4-1 to TRBJ1-2, with D tentatively TRBD1 (5 bases). The CDR3 spells CASSQVPPQGGYTF. The DNA for the CDR3 is TGCGCCAGCAGCCAAGTTCCACCCCAGGGTGGCTACACCTTC.